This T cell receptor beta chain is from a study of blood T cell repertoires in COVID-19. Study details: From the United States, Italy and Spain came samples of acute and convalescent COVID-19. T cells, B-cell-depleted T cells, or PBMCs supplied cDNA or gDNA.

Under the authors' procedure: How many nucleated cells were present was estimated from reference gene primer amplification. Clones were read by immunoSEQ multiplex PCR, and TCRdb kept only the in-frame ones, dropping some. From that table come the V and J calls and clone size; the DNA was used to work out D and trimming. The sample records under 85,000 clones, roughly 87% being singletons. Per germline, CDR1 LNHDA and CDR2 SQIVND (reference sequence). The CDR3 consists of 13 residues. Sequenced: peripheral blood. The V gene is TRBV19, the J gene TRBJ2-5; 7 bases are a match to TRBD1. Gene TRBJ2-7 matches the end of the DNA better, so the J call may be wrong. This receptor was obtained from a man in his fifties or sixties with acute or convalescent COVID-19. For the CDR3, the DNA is TGTGCCAGTAGTAGGGGACAGTGGTACGAGCAGTACTTC. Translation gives CASSRGQWYEQYF.